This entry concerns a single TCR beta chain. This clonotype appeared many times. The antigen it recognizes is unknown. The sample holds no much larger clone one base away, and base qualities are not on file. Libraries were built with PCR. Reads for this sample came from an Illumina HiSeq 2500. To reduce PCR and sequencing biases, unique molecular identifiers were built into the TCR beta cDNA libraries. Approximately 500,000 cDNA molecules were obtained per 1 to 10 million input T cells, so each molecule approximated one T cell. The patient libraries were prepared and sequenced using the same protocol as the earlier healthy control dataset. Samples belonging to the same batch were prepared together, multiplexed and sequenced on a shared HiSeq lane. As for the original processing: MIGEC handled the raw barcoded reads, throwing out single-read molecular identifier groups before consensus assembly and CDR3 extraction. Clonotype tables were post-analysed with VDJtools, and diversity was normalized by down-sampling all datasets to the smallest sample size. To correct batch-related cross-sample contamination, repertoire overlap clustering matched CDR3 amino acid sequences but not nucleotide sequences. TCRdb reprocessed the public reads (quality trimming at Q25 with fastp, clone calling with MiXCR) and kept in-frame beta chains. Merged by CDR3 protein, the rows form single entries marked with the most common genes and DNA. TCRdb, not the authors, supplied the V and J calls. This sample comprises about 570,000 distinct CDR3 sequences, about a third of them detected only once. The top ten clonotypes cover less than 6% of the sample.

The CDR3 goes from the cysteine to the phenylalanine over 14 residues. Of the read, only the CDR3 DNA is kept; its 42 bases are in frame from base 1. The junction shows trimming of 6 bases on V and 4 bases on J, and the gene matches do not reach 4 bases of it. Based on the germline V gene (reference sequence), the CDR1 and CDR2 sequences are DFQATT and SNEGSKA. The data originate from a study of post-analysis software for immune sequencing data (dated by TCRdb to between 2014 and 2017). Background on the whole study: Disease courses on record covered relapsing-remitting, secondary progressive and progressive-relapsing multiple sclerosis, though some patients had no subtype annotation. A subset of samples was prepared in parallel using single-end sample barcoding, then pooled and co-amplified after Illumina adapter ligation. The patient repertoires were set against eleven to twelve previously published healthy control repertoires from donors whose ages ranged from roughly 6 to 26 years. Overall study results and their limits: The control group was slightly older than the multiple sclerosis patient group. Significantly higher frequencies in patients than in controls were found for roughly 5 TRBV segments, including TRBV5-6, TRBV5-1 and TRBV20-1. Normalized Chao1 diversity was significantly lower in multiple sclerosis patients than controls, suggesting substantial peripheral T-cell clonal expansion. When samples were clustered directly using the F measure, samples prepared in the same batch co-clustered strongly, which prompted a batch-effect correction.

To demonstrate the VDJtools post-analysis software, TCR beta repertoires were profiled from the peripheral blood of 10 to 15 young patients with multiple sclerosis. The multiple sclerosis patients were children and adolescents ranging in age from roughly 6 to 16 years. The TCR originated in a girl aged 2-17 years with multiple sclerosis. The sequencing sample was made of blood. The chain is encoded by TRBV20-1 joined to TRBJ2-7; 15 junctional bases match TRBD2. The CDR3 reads CSAIGLAGGYEQYF. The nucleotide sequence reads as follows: TGCAGTGCCATAGGACTAGCGGGGGGGTACGAGCAGTACTTC.